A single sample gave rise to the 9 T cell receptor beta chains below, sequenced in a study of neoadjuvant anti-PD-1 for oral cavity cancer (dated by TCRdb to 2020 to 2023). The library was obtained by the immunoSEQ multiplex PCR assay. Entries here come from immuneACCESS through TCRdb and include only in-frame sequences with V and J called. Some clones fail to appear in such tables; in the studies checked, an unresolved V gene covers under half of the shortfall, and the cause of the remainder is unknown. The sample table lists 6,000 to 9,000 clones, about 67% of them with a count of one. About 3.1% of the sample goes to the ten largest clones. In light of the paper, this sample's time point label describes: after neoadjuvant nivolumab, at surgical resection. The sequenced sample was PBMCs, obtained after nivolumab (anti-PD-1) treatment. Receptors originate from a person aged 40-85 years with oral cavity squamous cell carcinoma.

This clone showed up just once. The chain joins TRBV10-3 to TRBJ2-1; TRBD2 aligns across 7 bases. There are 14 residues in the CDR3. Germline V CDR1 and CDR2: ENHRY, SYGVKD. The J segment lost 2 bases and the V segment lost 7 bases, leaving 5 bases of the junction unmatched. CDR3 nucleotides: TGTGCCATCACCCCCGGGGGGACCTACAATGAGCAGTTCTTC. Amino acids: CAITPGGTYNEQFF.

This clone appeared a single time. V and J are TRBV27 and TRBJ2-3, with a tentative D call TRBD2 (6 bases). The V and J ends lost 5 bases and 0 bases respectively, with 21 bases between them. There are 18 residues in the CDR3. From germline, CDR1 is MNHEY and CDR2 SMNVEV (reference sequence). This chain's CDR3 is CASSPRGWGPTSTDTQYF. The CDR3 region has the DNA TGTGCCAGCAGTCCACGGGGGTGGGGACCGACTAGCACAGATACGCAGTATTTT.

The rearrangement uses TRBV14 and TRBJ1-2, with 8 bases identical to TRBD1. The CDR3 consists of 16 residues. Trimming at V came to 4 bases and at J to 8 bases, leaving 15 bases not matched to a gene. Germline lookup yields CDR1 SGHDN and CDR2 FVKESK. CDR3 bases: TGTGCCAGCAGCCTTTCACGTACCGGGACAGGTCGAGGCTACACCTTC. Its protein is CASSLSRTGTGRGYTF.

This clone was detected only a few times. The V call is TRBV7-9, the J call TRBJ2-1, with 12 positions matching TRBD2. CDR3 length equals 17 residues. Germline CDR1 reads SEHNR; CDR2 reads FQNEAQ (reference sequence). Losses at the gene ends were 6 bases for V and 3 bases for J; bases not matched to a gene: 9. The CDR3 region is CASRQTGLAGIYNEQFF. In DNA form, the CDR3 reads TGTGCCAGCAGGCAAACCGGACTAGCGGGGATCTACAATGAGCAGTTCTTC. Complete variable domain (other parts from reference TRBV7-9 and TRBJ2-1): DTGVSQNPRHKITKRGQNVTFRCDPISEHNRLYWYRQTLGQGPEFLTYFQNEAQLEKSRLLSDRFSAERPKGSFSTLEIQRTEQGDSAMYLCASRQTGLAGIYNEQFFGPGTRLTVL.

This chain's CDR3 is CASSQPDGSSGNTIYF. CDR3 DNA: TGTGCCAGCAGCCAGCCCGACGGTAGCTCTGGAAACACCATATATTTT. This chain connects TRBV4-2 to TRBJ1-3; D gene unclear. Trimming removed 3 bases from V and 0 bases from J, with 12 bases in between. CDR1 LGHNA and CDR2 YNFKEQ come from the germline V gene. This CDR3 is 16 amino acids long.

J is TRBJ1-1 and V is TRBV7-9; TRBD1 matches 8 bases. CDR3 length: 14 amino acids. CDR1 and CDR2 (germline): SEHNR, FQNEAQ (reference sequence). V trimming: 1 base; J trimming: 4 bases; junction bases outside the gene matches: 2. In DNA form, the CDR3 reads TGTGCCAGCAGCTTAGAACAGGGGGGCACTGAAGCTTTCTTT. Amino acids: CASSLEQGGTEAFF. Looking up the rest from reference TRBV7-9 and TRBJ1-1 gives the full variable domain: DTGVSQNPRHKITKRGQNVTFRCDPISEHNRLYWYRQTLGQGPEFLTYFQNEAQLEKSRLLSDRFSAERPKGSFSTLEIQRTEQGDSAMYLCASSLEQGGTEAFFGQGTRLTVV.

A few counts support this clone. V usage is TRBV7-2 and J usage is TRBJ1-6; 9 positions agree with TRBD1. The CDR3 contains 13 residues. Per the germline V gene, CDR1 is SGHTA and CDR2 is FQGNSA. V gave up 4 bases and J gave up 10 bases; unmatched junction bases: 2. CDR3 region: CASSWTGASPLHF. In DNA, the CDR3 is TGTGCCAGCAGCTGGACAGGGGCCTCACCCCTCCACTTT.

The CDR3 DNA sequence: TGTGCCAGCAGCTGGGACAGGGTGAATCAGCCCCAGCATTTT. This translates into CASSWDRVNQPQHF. The chain has TRBV5-5 and TRBJ1-5, with 9 bases lining up with TRBD1. The CDR3 has 14 residues. Germline V gives CDR1 SGHKS, CDR2 YYEKEE (reference sequence). J lost 4 bases, V lost 3 bases, and 2 bases had no gene match.

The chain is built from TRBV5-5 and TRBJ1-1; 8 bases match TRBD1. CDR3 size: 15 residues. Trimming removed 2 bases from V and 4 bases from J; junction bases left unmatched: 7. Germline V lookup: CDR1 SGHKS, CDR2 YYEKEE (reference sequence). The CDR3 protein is CASSFYRGVGTEAFF. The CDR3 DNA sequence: TGTGCCAGCAGCTTCTACAGGGGGGTTGGCACTGAAGCTTTCTTT.